The rows below give T cell receptor beta chains drawn from one sample of a study of T-cell reconstitution after alpha-beta-depleted transplantation in children. TCRdb independently ran MiXCR on the PCR reads; one entry per CDR3 protein. The sample lists 150,000 to 250,000 distinct CDR3 sequences; approximately 14% were seen once. This material consisted of PBMCs from the stem cell graft donor, taken from the stem cell graft. These receptors were collected from a human donor who donated a stem cell graft to a child with acute lymphoblastic leukemia. The CDR3 runs from the conserved cysteine through the conserved F or W. A D gene is named only where the DNA matches it firmly. A row's size may be missing; if present it is once, few, many or a size class.

cdr3_nt,cdr3_aa,v_call,clone_size,d_call,j_call
TGCGCCAGCAGCAAAAGGACTAGCGATTCCGGGGAGCTGTTTTTT,CASSKRTSDSGELFF,TRBV5-1,many,TRBD2,TRBJ2-2
TGTGCCAGCAGCCAGAGCGAGCGGGAACAAGAGACCCAGTACTTC,CASSQSEREQETQYF,TRBV4-2,many,TRBD2,TRBJ2-5
TGTGCCAGCAGCTCCTCTAGCGGGAGGGCCGAGCAGTACTTC,CASSSSSGRAEQYF,TRBV7-6,many,TRBD2,TRBJ2-7
TGTGCCAGCACCCCGTTTTTGAACACTGAAGCTTTCTTT,CASTPFLNTEAFF,TRBV12-3/TRBV12-4,many,-,TRBJ1-1
TGCAGTGCTAGAGCGGGAGAGCGGATCTCCTACAATGAGCAGTTCTTC,CSARAGERISYNEQFF,TRBV20-1,many,-,TRBJ2-1
TGTGCCAGCTCACCAGAGGGAGGGGATCACACCGGGGAGCTGTTTTTT,CASSPEGGDHTGELFF,TRBV12-3/TRBV12-4,-,TRBD2,TRBJ2-2
TGCGCCAGCAGCTCTCTCACTAGCGGGAGGGCCGGAGAGACCCAGTACTTC,CASSSLTSGRAGETQYF,TRBV5-1,-,TRBD2,TRBJ2-5
TGTGCCAGCAGCCCCGGGAGCAGGGCAACTAATGAGCAGTTCTTC,CASSPGSRATNEQFF,TRBV5-4,-,-,TRBJ2-1
TGTGCCAGCGCCATCGGGGGCATGGACAATGAGCAGTTCTTC,CASAIGGMDNEQFF,TRBV6-5,many,-,TRBJ2-1
TGCAGTGCTCAACTAGCGGGAAGGCGTCTTGAGCAGTTCTTC,CSAQLAGRRLEQFF,TRBV20-1,few,TRBD2,TRBJ2-1
TGTGCCAGCAGCTCCGAACCGGGACAGATGAACACTGAAGCTTTCTTT,CASSSEPGQMNTEAFF,TRBV11-1,-,TRBD1,TRBJ1-1
TGCAGTGCTGCGACAAAAATAAACTACAATGAGCAGTTCTTC,CSAATKINYNEQFF,TRBV20-1,many,-,TRBJ2-1
TGTGCCAGCAGCTTAGTGGGACTAGCAGACCTTAAAAACATTCAGTACTTC,CASSLVGLADLKNIQYF,TRBV7-9,many,TRBD2,TRBJ2-4